This record looks at one T cell receptor beta chain sequence and its context. The antigen remains unidentified. This sample was included in a study of T cell repertoires in cytomegalovirus infection. Study-wide context: Indications of both CMV infection and matching HLA type were provided by public TCR beta signatures.

Study outcomes and limitations: In two of eight donors, the top clonotype was HLA-C-restricted CMV-specific.

TCRdb fed the reads into MiXCR, producing one record per CDR3 protein. The table lists 380,000 or so distinct CDR3 sequences, about a third of them singletons. Sample: cultured PBMCs, taken from culture after CMV antigen stimulation. This clonotype originated in a human donor in good health (CMV status not recorded). Some clones in this sample may be carry-over from other donors' samples.

Here the CDR3 reads CSGWMRGDEQFF. Written as DNA, the CDR3 is TGCAGTGGATGGATGCGTGGGGATGAGCAGTTCTTC. This chain connects TRBV20-1 to TRBJ2-1; D remains ambiguous. Trimming took 7 bases from V and 8 from J, leaving 15 bases between them. Germline V lookup: CDR1 DFQATT, CDR2 SNEGSKA (reference sequence). The CDR3 runs 12 residues.